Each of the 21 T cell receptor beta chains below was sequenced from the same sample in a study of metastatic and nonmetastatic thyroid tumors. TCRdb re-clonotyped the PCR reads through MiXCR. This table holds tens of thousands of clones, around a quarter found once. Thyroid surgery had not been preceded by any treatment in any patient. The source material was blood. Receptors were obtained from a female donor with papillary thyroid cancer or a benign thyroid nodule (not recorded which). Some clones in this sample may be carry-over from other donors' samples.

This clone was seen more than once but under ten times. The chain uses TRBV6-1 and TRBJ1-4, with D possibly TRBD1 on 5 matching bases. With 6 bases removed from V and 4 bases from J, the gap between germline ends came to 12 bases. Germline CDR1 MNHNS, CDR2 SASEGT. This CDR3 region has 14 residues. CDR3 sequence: CASRRGVCNEKLFF. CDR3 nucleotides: TGTGCCAGCAGGCGGGGCGTATGTAATGAAAAACTGTTTTTT.

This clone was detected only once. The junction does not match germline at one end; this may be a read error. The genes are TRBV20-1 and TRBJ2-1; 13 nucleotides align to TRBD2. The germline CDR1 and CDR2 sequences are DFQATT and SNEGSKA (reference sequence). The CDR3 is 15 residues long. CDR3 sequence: CSAKGLAGSGYDQFF. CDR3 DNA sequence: TGCAGTGCTAAGGGACTAGCGGGGAGTGGCTATGATCAGTTCTTC.

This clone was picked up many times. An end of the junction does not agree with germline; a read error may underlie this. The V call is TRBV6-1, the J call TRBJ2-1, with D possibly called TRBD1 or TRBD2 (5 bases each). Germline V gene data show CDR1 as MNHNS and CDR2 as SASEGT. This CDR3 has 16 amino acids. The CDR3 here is CASSQGPGPTYNEQLF. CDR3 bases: TGTGCCAGCAGTCAAGGCCCGGGACCTACCTACAATGAGCAGCTCTTC.

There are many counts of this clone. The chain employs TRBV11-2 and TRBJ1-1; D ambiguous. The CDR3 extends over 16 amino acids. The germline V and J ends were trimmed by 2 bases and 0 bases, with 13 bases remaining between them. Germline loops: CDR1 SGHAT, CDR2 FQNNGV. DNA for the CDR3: TGTGCCAGCAGCTTAAGACGATCCCTCATGAACACTGAAGCTTTCTTT. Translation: CASSLRRSLMNTEAFF. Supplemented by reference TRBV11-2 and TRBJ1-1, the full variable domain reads EAGVAQSPRYKIIEKRQSVAFWCNPISGHATLYWYQQILGQGPKLLIQFQNNGVVDDSQLPKDRFSAERLKGVDSTLKIQPAKLEDSAVYLCASSLRRSLMNTEAFFGQGTRLTVV.

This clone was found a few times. The CDR3 reads CASSRSGTQPSYEQYF. The CDR3 region has the DNA TGTGCCAGCAGTAGATCCGGGACACAACCTTCCTACGAGCAGTACTTC. The chain carries TRBV28 and TRBJ2-7, with a tentative D call TRBD1 (6 bases). Trimming shortened V by 5 bases and J by 1 base, and 18 bases separated the two germline ends. CDR1 MDHEN and CDR2 SYDVKM come from the germline V gene. The CDR3 sequence is 16 residues long. Drawing the rest from reference TRBV28 and TRBJ2-7, the complete variable domain is DVKVTQSSRYLVKRTGEKVFLECVQDMDHENMFWYRQDPGLGLRLIYFSYDVKMKEKGDIPEGYSVSREKKERFSLILESASTNQTSMYLCASSRSGTQPSYEQYFGPGTRLTVT.

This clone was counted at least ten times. CDR3 sequence: CASRRGHEKLFF. The CDR3 DNA reads TGTGCCAGCAGGCGGGGGCATGAAAAACTGTTTTTT. The chain employs TRBV2 and TRBJ1-4; maybe TRBD1 (6 bases). The germline CDR1 and CDR2 sequences are SNHLY and FYNNEI. Trimming removed 6 bases from V and 6 bases from J, with 8 bases in between. This CDR3 has 12 residues.

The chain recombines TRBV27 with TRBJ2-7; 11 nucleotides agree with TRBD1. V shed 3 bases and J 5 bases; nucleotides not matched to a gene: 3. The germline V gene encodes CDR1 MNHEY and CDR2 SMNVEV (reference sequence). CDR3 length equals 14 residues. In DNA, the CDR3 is TGTGCCAGCAGTTTCCCGGGACAGGGGGACGAGCAGTACTTC. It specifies CASSFPGQGDEQYF.

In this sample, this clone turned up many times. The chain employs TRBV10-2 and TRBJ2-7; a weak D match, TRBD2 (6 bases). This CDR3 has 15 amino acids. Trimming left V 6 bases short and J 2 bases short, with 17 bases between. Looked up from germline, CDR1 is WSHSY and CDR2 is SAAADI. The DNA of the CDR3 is TGCGCCAGCAGCTCAACTAGCTCCTCCCCCTACGAGCAGTACTTC. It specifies CASSSTSSSPYEQYF.

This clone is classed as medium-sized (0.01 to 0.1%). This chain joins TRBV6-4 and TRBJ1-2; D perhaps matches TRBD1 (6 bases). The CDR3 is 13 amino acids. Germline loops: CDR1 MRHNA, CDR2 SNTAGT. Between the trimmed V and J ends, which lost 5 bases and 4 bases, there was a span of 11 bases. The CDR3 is CASSLTGTYGYTF. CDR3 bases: TGTGCCAGCAGTCTGACAGGAACCTATGGCTACACCTTC.

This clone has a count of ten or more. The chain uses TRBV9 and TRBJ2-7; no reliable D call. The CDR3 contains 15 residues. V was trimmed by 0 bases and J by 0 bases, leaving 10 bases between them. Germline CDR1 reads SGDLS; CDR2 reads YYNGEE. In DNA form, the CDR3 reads TGTGCCAGCAGCGTAGGAGATGGCAGCTCCTACGAGCAGTACTTC. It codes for CASSVGDGSSYEQYF.

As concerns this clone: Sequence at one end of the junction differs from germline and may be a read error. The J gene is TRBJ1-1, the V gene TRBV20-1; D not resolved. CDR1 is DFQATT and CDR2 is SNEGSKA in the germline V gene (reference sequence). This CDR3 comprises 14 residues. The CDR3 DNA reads TGCAGTTCTAGTGTACAGACGTTGAACACTGAAGCTTTCTTT. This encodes CSSSVQTLNTEAFF.

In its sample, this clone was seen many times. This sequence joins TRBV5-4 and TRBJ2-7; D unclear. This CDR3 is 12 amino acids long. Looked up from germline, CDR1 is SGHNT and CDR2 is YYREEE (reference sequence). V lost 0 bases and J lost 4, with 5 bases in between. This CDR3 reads CASSLDHYEQYF. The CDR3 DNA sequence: TGTGCCAGCAGCTTGGACCATTACGAGCAGTACTTC.

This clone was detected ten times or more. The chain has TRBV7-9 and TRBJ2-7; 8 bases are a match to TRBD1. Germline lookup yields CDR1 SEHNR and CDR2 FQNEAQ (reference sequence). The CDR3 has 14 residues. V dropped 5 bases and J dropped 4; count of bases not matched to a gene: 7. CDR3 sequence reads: CASSPRDRYYEQYF. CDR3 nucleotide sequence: TGTGCCAGCAGCCCCCGGGACAGGTATTACGAGCAGTACTTC.

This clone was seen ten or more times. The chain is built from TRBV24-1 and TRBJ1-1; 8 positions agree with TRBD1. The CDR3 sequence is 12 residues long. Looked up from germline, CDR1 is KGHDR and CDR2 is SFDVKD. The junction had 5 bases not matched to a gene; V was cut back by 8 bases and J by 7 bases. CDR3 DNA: TGTGCCACCAATTCCGGGACAGGTGAAGCTTTCTTT. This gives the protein CATNSGTGEAFF.

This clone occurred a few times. CDR3 DNA: TGTGCCAGCAGTGAATCGGTCCAAGAGACCCAGTACTTC. This encodes CASSESVQETQYF. The chain employs TRBV2 and TRBJ2-5, with D unclear. V gave up 2 bases and J gave up 1 base, with 5 bases separating them. Germline lookup yields CDR1 SNHLY and CDR2 FYNNEI. The CDR3 is made up of 13 amino acids. Based on the CDR3 plus reference TRBV2 and TRBJ2-5, the full variable domain is EPEVTQTPSHQVTQMGQEVILRCVPISNHLYFYWYRQILGQKVEFLVSFYNNEISEKSEIFDDQFSVERPDGSNFTLKIRSTKLEDSAMYFCASSESVQETQYFGPGTRLLVL.

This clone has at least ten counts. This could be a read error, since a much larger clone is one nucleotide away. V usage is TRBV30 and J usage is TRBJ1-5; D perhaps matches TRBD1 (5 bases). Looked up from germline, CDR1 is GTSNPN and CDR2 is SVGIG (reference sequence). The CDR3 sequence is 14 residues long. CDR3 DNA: TGTGCCTGGAGCCGAGGGGAAGGAGGCCAGCCCCGGCATTTT. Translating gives CAWSRGEGGQPRHF. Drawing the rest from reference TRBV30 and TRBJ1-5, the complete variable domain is SQTIHQWPATLVQPVGSPLSLECTVEGTSNPNLYWYRQAAGRGLQLLFYSVGIGQISSEVPQNLSASRPQDRQFILSSKKLLLSDSGFYLCAWSRGEGGQPRHFGDGTRLSIL.

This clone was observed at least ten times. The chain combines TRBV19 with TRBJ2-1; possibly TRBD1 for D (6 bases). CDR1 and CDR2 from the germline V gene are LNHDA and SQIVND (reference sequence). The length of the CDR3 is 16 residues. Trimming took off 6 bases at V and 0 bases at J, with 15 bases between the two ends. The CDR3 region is CASSPSTGSSYNEQFF. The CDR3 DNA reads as TGTGCCAGTAGCCCTTCGACAGGCAGCTCCTACAATGAGCAGTTCTTC. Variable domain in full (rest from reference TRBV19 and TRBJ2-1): DGGITQSPKYLFRKEGQNVTLSCEQNLNHDAMYWYRQDPGQGLRLIYYSQIVNDFQKGDIAEGYSVSREKKESFPLTVTSAQKNPTAFYLCASSPSTGSSYNEQFFGPGTRLTVL.

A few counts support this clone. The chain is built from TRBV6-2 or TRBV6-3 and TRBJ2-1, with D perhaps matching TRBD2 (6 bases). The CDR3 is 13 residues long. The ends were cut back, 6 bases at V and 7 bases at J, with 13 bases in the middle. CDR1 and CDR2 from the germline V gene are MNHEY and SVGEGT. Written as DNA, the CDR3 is TGTGCCAGCAGGTTGACTAGTGGGAATGAGCAGTTCTTC. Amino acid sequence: CASRLTSGNEQFF.

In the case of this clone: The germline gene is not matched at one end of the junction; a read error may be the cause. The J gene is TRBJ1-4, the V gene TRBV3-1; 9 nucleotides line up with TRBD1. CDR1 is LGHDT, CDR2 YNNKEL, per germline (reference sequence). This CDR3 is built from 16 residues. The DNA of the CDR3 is TGCGCCAGCAGCGACTCCCCCTGGACAGGGGAAGAAAAACTGTTTTTT. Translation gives CASSDSPWTGEEKLFF.

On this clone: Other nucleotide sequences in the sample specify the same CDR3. CDR3: CASSRTSGGGGYNEQFF. Here the CDR3 DNA reads TGTGCCAGTAGCCGGACTAGCGGTGGGGGGGGATACAATGAGCAGTTCTTC. The V gene is TRBV19, the J gene TRBJ2-1, with TRBD2 identical over 10 bases. This CDR3 is built from 17 residues. Germline lookup yields CDR1 LNHDA and CDR2 SQIVND (reference sequence). The V and J ends lost 6 bases and 4 bases, in that order; junction bases with no gene match: 12.

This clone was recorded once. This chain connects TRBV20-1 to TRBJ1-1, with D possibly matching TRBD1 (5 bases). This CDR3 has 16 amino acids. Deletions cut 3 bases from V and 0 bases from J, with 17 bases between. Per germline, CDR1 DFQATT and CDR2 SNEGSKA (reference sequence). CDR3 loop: CSASALGRVMNTEAFF. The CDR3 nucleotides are TGCAGTGCTAGTGCATTGGGCAGGGTGATGAACACTGAAGCTTTCTTT.